These 13 T cell receptor beta chains came from one sample sequenced in a study of identical twins. TCRdb reprocessed the 5' RACE reads with MiXCR, giving one entry per CDR3 protein. Among roughly 280,000 distinct CDR3 sequences listed, around 9.7% were seen once. These same data were also listed under a study on yellow fever vaccine responses in identical twins.

Sequencing input: CD8+ T cells sorted from blood. Receptor source: a woman aged 18 to 35 in good health.

This clonotype has a handful of counts. This chain connects TRBV5-1 to TRBJ2-3; no reliable D call. CDR1 and CDR2 from the germline V gene are SGHRS and YFSETQ. The CDR3 runs to 15 residues. Trimming removed 4 bases at V and 1 base at J, with 13 bases between. CDR3 loop: CASSPDQIGTDTQYF. DNA for the CDR3: TGCGCCAGCAGCCCGGACCAAATCGGCACAGATACGCAGTATTTT.

This clonotype was recorded a few times. The rearrangement uses TRBV29-1 and TRBJ2-7; D is possibly TRBD1 or TRBD2 (6 bases each). The CDR3 length is 14 residues. Germline values: CDR1 SQVTM, CDR2 ANQGSEA. Trimming pared 4 bases from V and 2 bases from J, leaving 15 bases between. The CDR3 nucleotides are TGCAGCGTTGCGGGGGCAGGGGCGCCCTACGAGCAGTACTTC. This gives the protein CSVAGAGAPYEQYF.

This rearrangement joins TRBV29-1 to TRBJ2-1; the D is unclear. This CDR3 region has 13 residues. Trimming cost V 5 bases and J 0 bases, with 8 bases left between them. Germline CDR1 reads SQVTM; CDR2 reads ANQGSEA. The CDR3 DNA sequence: TGCAGCGTTCGGTCCTACTCCTACAATGAGCAGTTCTTC. Translating it yields CSVRSYSYNEQFF.

This clonotype appeared a few times. This chain uses TRBV6-2 or TRBV6-3 with TRBJ2-7, with 7 positions matching TRBD1. The CDR3 is 15 residues long. V lost 0 bases and J lost 4; bases outside the gene matches: 6. Germline V gene lookup returns CDR1 MNHEY and CDR2 SVGEGT. CDR3 nucleotide sequence: TGTGCCAGCAGTTACTCGGAACAGGGGCGATACGAGCAGTACTTC. Translating it yields CASSYSEQGRYEQYF.

This clonotype was seen only a few times. The rearrangement uses TRBV6-1 and TRBJ2-7; no reliable D call. Germline CDR1 reads MNHNS; CDR2 reads SASEGT. This CDR3 is built from 14 residues. V was pared by 11 bases and J by 2 bases, with 19 bases between. CDR3 DNA: TGTGCCCCCTCGGGCCGCCTCACCCCCTACGAGCAGTACTTC. The encoded protein is CAPSGRLTPYEQYF.

There are many counts of this clonotype. The rearrangement links TRBV29-1 to TRBJ2-1, with D perhaps matching TRBD2 (6 bases). The V gene's germline CDR1 is SQVTM and CDR2 ANQGSEA. The CDR3 consists of 15 residues. Deletions cut 1 base from V and 4 bases from J, with 14 bases between. The CDR3 sequence is CSVEGRREAYNEQFF. In DNA, the CDR3 is TGCAGCGTTGAAGGGCGCAGGGAGGCTTACAATGAGCAGTTCTTC.

This sequence joins TRBV18 and TRBJ2-1; tentative D call: TRBD1 (6 bases). The V end was cut by 5 bases, the J end by 12 bases, with 14 bases between. Germline CDR1 KGHSH, CDR2 LQKENI. The CDR3 sequence is 12 residues long. This CDR3 is CASSSTGFGQFF. In DNA form, the CDR3 reads TGTGCCAGCTCATCGACAGGTTTTGGGCAGTTCTTC.

This clonotype was found many times. The chain combines TRBV29-1 with TRBJ1-1; D might be TRBD1 (5 bases). Between the trimmed V and J ends, which lost 7 bases and 3 bases, there was a span of 18 bases. This CDR3 contains 14 residues. Germline V gives CDR1 SQVTM, CDR2 ANQGSEA. The CDR3 DNA follows: TGCAGCGCCCGGGGCGGGGGAGGGGACACTGAAGCTTTCTTT. This sequence encodes CSARGGGGDTEAFF.

This clonotype was observed at least ten times. The chain carries TRBV27 and TRBJ2-1; 16 bases match TRBD2. The CDR3 has 17 amino acids. Germline V gene lookup returns CDR1 MNHEY and CDR2 SMNVEV (reference sequence). The trim removed 9 bases at V and 0 bases at J, leaving 5 bases unmatched. CDR3 in amino acids: CASGTSGRDSSYNEQFF. DNA for the CDR3: TGTGCCAGTGGGACTAGCGGGAGGGACAGCTCCTACAATGAGCAGTTCTTC.

The rearrangement joins TRBV6-5 to TRBJ2-3; TRBD2 agrees at 8 bases. The CDR3 sequence is 17 residues long. The V and J ends lost 7 bases and 2 bases, in that order; junction bases with no gene match: 14. CDR1 and CDR2 from the germline V gene are MNHEY and SVGAGI. The CDR3 loop is CASNLPRAGEVTDTQYF. The CDR3 bases are TGTGCCAGCAATCTACCGAGAGCGGGAGAAGTCACAGATACGCAGTATTTT.

This clonotype was seen many times. The chain links TRBV4-3 to TRBJ2-2; 8 nucleotides match TRBD1. The germline gives CDR1 LGHNA, CDR2 YSLEER. Trimming cost V 3 bases and J 10 bases; bases outside gene matches: 4. This CDR3 region has 13 residues. This CDR3 is CASSHGQGKELFF. CDR3 coding DNA: TGCGCCAGCAGCCATGGACAGGGAAAGGAGCTGTTTTTT.

This clonotype has ten or more counts. The V and J genes are TRBV10-3 and TRBJ1-5, with TRBD1 identical over 9 bases. The CDR3 sequence is 16 residues long. After removal of 3 bases from V and 5 bases from J, the junction contained 8 bases not matched to a gene. Germline loops: CDR1 ENHRY, CDR2 SYGVKD. CDR3: CAISDMRTGVDQPQHF. The DNA of the CDR3 is TGTGCCATCAGTGATATGAGGACAGGGGTGGATCAGCCCCAGCATTTT.

The V and J genes are TRBV20-1 and TRBJ2-7; 12 bases are shared with TRBD2. With V trimmed by 0 bases and J by 4 bases, 10 bases remained unmatched. Looked up from germline, CDR1 is DFQATT and CDR2 is SNEGSKA (reference sequence). CDR3 size: 17 residues. The CDR3 sequence is CSARDQTGTSGWYEQYF. The CDR3 DNA follows: TGCAGTGCTAGAGATCAGACCGGGACTAGCGGGTGGTACGAGCAGTACTTC.